This TCR beta chain came from a study of Ad26.COV2.S vaccination and SARS-CoV-2 variants. Across the whole study: Vaccine-arm donor from the placebo-controlled COV1001 Ad26.COV2.S trial. Intramuscularly, Ad26.COV2.S was given either once or twice, 56 days apart. General study results and limits: Recipients of vaccine and of placebo showed similar breadth of their non-spike TCR repertoires.

Generated by immunoSEQ multiplex PCR, the TCRdb table keeps only in-frame clones and is missing some. The sample shows about 370,000 clones, about 88% of them seen only once. About this clone: Antigen unknown.

Treatment indicated: about 20 received Ad26.COV2.S at low or high dose, single or two shots; several received placebo; per-sample allocation not given. On day 63 after the first injection, vaccine and placebo recipients gave samples. Sequences were derived from peripheral blood, sampled in a trial of Ad26.COV2.S vaccine versus placebo. The sequence was obtained from a person aged 18-65 years who received the Ad26.COV2.S COVID-19 vaccine or a placebo.

The CDR3 DNA sequence: TGTGCCAGCAGCCCCCGGGACTCCATTCATGAGCAGTTCTTC. Translating it yields CASSPRDSIHEQFF. This chain uses TRBV7-3 with TRBJ2-1, with D possibly TRBD2 on 6 matching bases. V was trimmed by 5 bases and J by 8 bases, leaving 16 bases between them. CDR1 SGHTA and CDR2 FQGTGA come from the germline V gene. This CDR3 is 14 amino acids long. The entire variable domain, with the rest obtained from reference TRBV7-3 and TRBJ2-1, is as follows: GAGVSQTPSNKVTEKGKYVELRCDPISGHTALYWYRQSLGQGPEFLIYFQGTGAADDSGLPNDRFFAVRPEGSVSTLKIQRTERGDSAVYLCASSPRDSIHEQFFGPGTRLTVL.